A single sample gave rise to the 9 T cell receptor beta chains below, sequenced in a study of T cells after posttransplantation cyclophosphamide. The naive gate required viable CD3+CD4+ or CD3+CD8+ cells with CCR7+CD45RA+CD45RO-CD95-CD27+CD28+ phenotype. The data were produced by immunoSEQ multiplex PCR, yet TCRdb's version contains in-frame clones alone and is incomplete. The sample lists some 20,000 clones; approximately 98% were seen once. The material sequenced was naive CD4+ T cells sorted from PBMCs. These receptors originate from a man in his fifties or sixties in good health, CMV-negative, and a related stem cell transplant donor.

The chain is built from TRBV19 and TRBJ2-1; D remains unclear. The CDR3 covers 15 residues. The V and J ends lost 0 bases and 2 bases respectively, with 8 bases between them. Germline assignment: CDR1 LNHDA and CDR2 SQIVND (reference sequence). CDR3: CASSIERGAYNEQFF. CDR3 nucleotide sequence: TGTGCCAGTAGTATAGAGAGAGGCGCCTACAATGAGCAGTTCTTC. The full variable domain, in which reference TRBV19 and TRBJ2-1 provide the parts outside the CDR3, is DGGITQSPKYLFRKEGQNVTLSCEQNLNHDAMYWYRQDPGQGLRLIYYSQIVNDFQKGDIAEGYSVSREKKESFPLTVTSAQKNPTAFYLCASSIERGAYNEQFFGPGTRLTVL.

The chain is built from TRBV18 and TRBJ2-7, with 12 bases aligning to TRBD1. CDR3 length: 15 residues. V shed 6 bases, J shed 5 bases, and the junction held 8 bases outside the gene matches. Germline V CDR1 and CDR2: KGHSH, LQKENI. The CDR3 nucleotides are TGTGCCAGCTCGCGACCGGGACAGGGGGCCCACGAGCAGTACTTC. It translates to CASSRPGQGAHEQYF. Full variable domain (outside the CDR3, taken from reference TRBV18 and TRBJ2-7): NAGVMQNPRHLVRRRGQEARLRCSPMKGHSHVYWYRQLPEEGLKFMVYLQKENIIDESGMPKERFSAEFPKEGPSILRIQQVVRGDSAAYFCASSRPGQGAHEQYFGPGTRLTVT.

The V and J genes are TRBV25-1 and TRBJ2-1; D possibly corresponds to TRBD1 (7 bases). The CDR3 has 16 amino acids. The germline gives CDR1 MGHDK, CDR2 SYGVNS. Trimming removed 2 bases at V and 0 bases at J, with 11 bases between. The CDR3 DNA reads as TGTGCCAGCAGTGAACAGGGGGGAGGCTCCTACAATGAGCAGTTCTTC. This encodes CASSEQGGGSYNEQFF.

This chain links TRBV7-2 with TRBJ1-2, with 7 bases lining up with TRBD1. The CDR3 covers 14 residues. In germline, CDR1 is SGHTA, CDR2 FQGNSA. Trimming removed 4 bases from V and 5 bases from J; junction bases left unmatched: 7. The CDR3 reads CASSSLGQYYGYTF. CDR3 coding DNA: TGTGCCAGCAGCTCATTGGGACAGTATTATGGCTACACCTTC.

The rearrangement links TRBV7-8 to TRBJ1-2, with D possibly being TRBD1 (6 bases). V lost 8 bases, J lost 6 bases, and 16 bases lay in between. The germline gives CDR1 SGHVS, CDR2 FQNEAQ. The CDR3 has 13 amino acids. CDR3 DNA sequence: TGTGCCAGCGGCTACGGGACATCGAATGGCTACACCTTC. Its translation: CASGYGTSNGYTF.

J is TRBJ2-5 and V is TRBV27; D gene unclear. The CDR3 covers 14 residues. Trimming removed 0 bases at V and 2 bases at J, with 7 bases between. The germline V gene encodes CDR1 MNHEY and CDR2 SMNVEV (reference sequence). The CDR3 loop reads CASSLSPSQETQYF. For the CDR3, the DNA is TGTGCCAGCAGTTTATCCCCGAGTCAAGAGACCCAGTACTTC.

This chain links TRBV27 with TRBJ2-7, with D tentatively TRBD1 (6 bases). The CDR3 runs 16 residues. Germline loops: CDR1 MNHEY, CDR2 SMNVEV (reference sequence). Trimming removed 9 bases from V and 3 bases from J, with 24 bases in between. The CDR3 region has the DNA TGTGCCAGTCAGTCCTCCACGCGGGCAGGGGACTACGAGCAGTACTTC. This sequence encodes CASQSSTRAGDYEQYF.

This chain connects TRBV28 to TRBJ1-1; the match to TRBD1 covers 10 bases. Germline V gene sequence: CDR1 MDHEN, CDR2 SYDVKM. V lost 1 base to trimming and J lost 5 bases; unmatched junction nucleotides: 7. The CDR3 spans 16 residues. CDR3 in amino acids: CASSLYRQGALTEAFF. In DNA form, the CDR3 reads TGTGCCAGCAGTTTATATCGACAGGGGGCGCTTACTGAAGCTTTCTTT.

J is TRBJ2-3 and V is TRBV7-9; 12 bases fit TRBD2. The V segment lost 5 bases and the J segment 7 bases; nucleotides outside the gene matches: 13. CDR3 size: 17 residues. Germline V gene data show CDR1 as SEHNR and CDR2 as FQNEAQ (reference sequence). The CDR3 is CASSPIGRTSGVNTQYF. In DNA, the CDR3 is TGTGCCAGCAGCCCCATAGGCAGGACTAGCGGGGTTAATACGCAGTATTTT.